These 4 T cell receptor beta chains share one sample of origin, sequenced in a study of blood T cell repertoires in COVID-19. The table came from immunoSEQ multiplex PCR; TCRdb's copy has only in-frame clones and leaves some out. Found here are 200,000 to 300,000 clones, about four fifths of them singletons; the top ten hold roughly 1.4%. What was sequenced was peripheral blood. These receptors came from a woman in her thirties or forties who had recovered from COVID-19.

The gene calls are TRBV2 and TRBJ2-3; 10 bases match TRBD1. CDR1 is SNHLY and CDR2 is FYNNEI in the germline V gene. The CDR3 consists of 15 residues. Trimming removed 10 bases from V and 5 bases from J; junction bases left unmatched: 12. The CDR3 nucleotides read TGTGCCATCGGCACGACAGGGGGCATAGGAGATACGCAGTATTTT. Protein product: CAIGTTGGIGDTQYF.

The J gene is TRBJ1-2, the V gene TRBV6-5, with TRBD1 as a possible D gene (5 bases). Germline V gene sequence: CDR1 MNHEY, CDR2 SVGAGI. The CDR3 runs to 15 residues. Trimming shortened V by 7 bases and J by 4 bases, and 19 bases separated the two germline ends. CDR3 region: CASTQAGGGGYGYTF. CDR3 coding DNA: TGTGCCAGCACCCAAGCCGGGGGAGGAGGCTATGGCTACACCTTC.

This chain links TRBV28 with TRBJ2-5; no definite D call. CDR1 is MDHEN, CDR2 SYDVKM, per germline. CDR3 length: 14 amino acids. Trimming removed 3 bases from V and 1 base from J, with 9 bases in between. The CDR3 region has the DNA TGTGCCAGCAGTTTGTCAGCGCCCCAAGAGACCCAGTACTTC. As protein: CASSLSAPQETQYF.

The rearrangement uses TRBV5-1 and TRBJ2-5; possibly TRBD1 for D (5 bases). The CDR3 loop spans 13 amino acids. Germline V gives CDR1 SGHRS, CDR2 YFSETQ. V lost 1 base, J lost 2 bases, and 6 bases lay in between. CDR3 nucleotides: TGCGCCAGCAGCTTGAACAGGCAAGAGACCCAGTACTTC. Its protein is CASSLNRQETQYF.